Reported below is one TCR beta chain. These data originate in a study of blood T cell repertoires in COVID-19. Study-level information: Acute-phase and convalescent COVID-19 samples originated in the United States, Italy and Spain. Nucleic acid was either cDNA or gDNA, and it came from T cells, B-cell-depleted T cells, or PBMCs.

The V gene lost 3 bases and the J gene lost 5 bases, with 15 bases spanning the gap. This CDR3 has 15 residues. Germline CDR1 and CDR2: KGHDR and SFDVKD. In the authors' methods: How many nucleated cells were present was estimated from reference gene primer amplification. Measured with immunoSEQ multiplex PCR; TCRdb has only the in-frame clones, and not every one. That table gives V, J and clone size, and the DNA gave D and trimming. The sample gives around 270,000 clones, around 87% of which show up once; 2.3% is in the top ten. The clonotype was recovered from a woman aged 45-65 years with acute or convalescent COVID-19. The sequenced material came from peripheral blood. This chain joins TRBV24-1 and TRBJ2-5, with a tentative D call TRBD1 (6 bases). CDR3 nucleotide sequence: TGTGCCACCAGTGATCCGACAGGCGCCTCCGAGACCCAGTACTTC. Encoded protein: CATSDPTGASETQYF.